The next 9 T cell receptor beta chains were all read from a single sample in a study of T-cell reconstitution after alpha-beta-depleted transplantation in children. Unique molecular identifiers were incorporated into the prepared TCRbeta library. TCRdb recomputed calls from the PCR reads with MiXCR, one row per CDR3 protein. The data contain about 870,000 distinct CDR3 sequences, roughly 15% of them singletons. Sequences were derived from PBMCs, mostly from graft donor cells, sampled 360 days after TCRalphabeta/CD19-depleted stem cell transplant. The receptors stem from a male patient aged 10 to 17 who had a stem cell transplant for acute lymphoblastic leukemia, so the T cells may come from the graft donor.

This clonotype was recorded at least ten times. The CDR3: CASSVRLEQYF. CDR3 sequence (DNA): TGTGCCAGCAGCGTAAGGCTCGAGCAGTACTTC. J is TRBJ2-7 and V is TRBV9, with D unclear. The germline V and J ends were trimmed by 1 base and 6 bases, with 5 bases remaining between them. Germline assignment: CDR1 SGDLS and CDR2 YYNGEE. The CDR3 totals 11 residues.

CDR3 loop: CSAKGGYGYTF. For the CDR3, the DNA is TGCAGTGCTAAGGGGGGCTATGGCTACACCTTC. The V call is TRBV20-1, the J call TRBJ1-2; tentatively, D is TRBD1 (6 bases). Germline-derived CDR1 and CDR2 are DFQATT and SNEGSKA (reference sequence). Trimming stripped 4 bases from V and 4 bases from J, with 7 bases between. CDR3 length: 11 residues.

This sequence joins TRBV9 and TRBJ2-5; TRBD2 aligns across 12 bases. The V gene end was trimmed by 4 bases and the J gene end by 5 bases; junction bases not matched to a gene: 9. Per the germline V gene, CDR1 is SGDLS and CDR2 is YYNGEE. This CDR3 has 16 residues. The CDR3 bases are TGTGCCAGCAGCCCTGGACTAGCGGGATTTACGGAGACCCAGTACTTC. It specifies CASSPGLAGFTETQYF.

This clonotype was seen only a few times. The rearrangement links TRBV15 to TRBJ1-5, with 7 nucleotides matching TRBD1. V shed 3 bases, J shed 3 bases, and the junction held 5 bases outside the gene matches. CDR1 LNHNV and CDR2 YYDKDF come from the germline V gene (reference sequence). CDR3 size: 15 residues. CDR3 amino acids: CATSSFDRVNQPQHF. The CDR3 DNA sequence: TGTGCCACCAGCAGCTTTGACAGGGTCAATCAGCCCCAGCATTTT. The whole variable domain, filled in from reference TRBV15 and TRBJ1-5, reads DAMVIQNPRYQVTQFGKPVTLSCSQTLNHNVMYWYQQKSSQAPKLLFHYYDKDFNNEADTPDNFQSRRPNTSFCFLDIRSPGLGDTAMYLCATSSFDRVNQPQHFGDGTRLSIL.

The chain carries TRBV18 and TRBJ1-2, with 8 bases aligning to TRBD1. CDR1 KGHSH and CDR2 LQKENI come from the germline V gene. After removal of 4 bases from V and 2 bases from J, the junction contained 9 bases not matched to a gene. The CDR3 is made up of 16 amino acids. CDR3: CASSLQEGQENYGYTF. DNA for the CDR3: TGTGCCAGCTCACTCCAAGAGGGACAGGAGAACTATGGCTACACCTTC.

The gene calls are TRBV5-1 and TRBJ2-7, with a weak D call TRBD2 (5 bases). The CDR3 loop spans 16 amino acids. Germline V gives CDR1 SGHRS, CDR2 YFSETQ. The V gene lost 0 bases and the J gene lost 0 bases, with 13 bases spanning the gap. The CDR3 sequence: CASSLVPRVSSYEQYF. CDR3 coding DNA: TGCGCCAGCAGCTTGGTTCCGAGGGTGAGCTCCTACGAGCAGTACTTC.

The table lists this clonotype with many counts. This rearrangement joins TRBV5-1 to TRBJ2-7, with D possibly being TRBD1 (6 bases). Deletions cut 3 bases from V and 3 bases from J, with 13 bases between. CDR1 and CDR2 (germline): SGHRS, YFSETQ. CDR3 length: 14 amino acids. This CDR3 reads CASSYVQQGYEQYF. The CDR3 bases are TGCGCCAGCAGCTACGTCCAACAGGGCTACGAGCAGTACTTC.

V gene TRBV4-2 combines with J gene TRBJ2-1; D gene unclear. The V gene's germline CDR1 is LGHNA and CDR2 YNFKEQ. This CDR3 comprises 15 residues. Trimming took 6 bases from V and 5 from J, leaving 17 bases between them. CDR3 bases: TGTGCCAGCAGAGAAAGAAGCACTGCCAACAATGAGCAGTTCTTC. Amino acids: CASRERSTANNEQFF.

In its sample, this clonotype was seen a few times. This chain uses TRBV5-6 with TRBJ1-4, with no clear D. The germline gives CDR1 SGHDT, CDR2 YYEEEE. Trimming removed 2 bases from V and 8 bases from J, with 10 bases in between. The CDR3 loop spans 13 amino acids. CDR3 amino acids: CASSLARREKLFF. The DNA for the CDR3 is TGTGCCAGCAGCTTAGCCCGGAGGGAAAAACTGTTTTTT.